In this sample, the clone carrying this TCR beta chain turned up a few times. The sample carries other DNA sequences with the same CDR3. The data were obtained in a study of shared clonotypes between healthy human individuals. Assay: immunoSEQ multiplex PCR; the TCRdb copy retains only in-frame clones and omits some. This table holds about 2.3 million clones, approximately 95% found once. The sequencing input was naive CD4+ T cells from PBMCs. The subset denotes: CD45RA+ positively selected. This TCR came from a man younger than 35 in good health. Some clones in this sample may be carry-over from other donors' samples.

CDR3 in amino acids: CASSPDYEQYF. CDR3 in DNA: TGTGCCAGCTCACCGGACTACGAGCAGTACTTC. The gene calls are TRBV18 and TRBJ2-7; D uncertain. The ends were cut back, 3 bases at V and 3 bases at J, with 3 bases in the middle. Germline V lookup: CDR1 KGHSH, CDR2 LQKENI. The CDR3 has 11 residues.